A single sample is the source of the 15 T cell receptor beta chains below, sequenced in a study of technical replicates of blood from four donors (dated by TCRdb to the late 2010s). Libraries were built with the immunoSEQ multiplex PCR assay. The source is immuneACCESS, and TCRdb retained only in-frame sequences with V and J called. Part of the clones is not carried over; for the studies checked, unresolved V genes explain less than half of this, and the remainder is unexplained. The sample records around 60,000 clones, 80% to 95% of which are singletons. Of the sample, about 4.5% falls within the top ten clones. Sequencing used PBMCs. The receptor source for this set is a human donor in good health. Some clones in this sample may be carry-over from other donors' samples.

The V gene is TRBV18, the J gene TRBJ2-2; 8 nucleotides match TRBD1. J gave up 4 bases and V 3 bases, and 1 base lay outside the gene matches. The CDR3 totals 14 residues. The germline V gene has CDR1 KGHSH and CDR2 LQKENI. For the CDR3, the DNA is TGTGCCAGCTCACCTGGACAGGGCACCGGGGAGCTGTTTTTT. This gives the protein CASSPGQGTGELFF.

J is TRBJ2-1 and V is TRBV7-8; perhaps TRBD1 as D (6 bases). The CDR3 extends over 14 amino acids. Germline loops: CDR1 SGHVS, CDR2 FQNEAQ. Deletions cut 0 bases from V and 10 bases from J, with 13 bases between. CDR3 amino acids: CASSLAGAYREQFF. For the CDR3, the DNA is TGTGCCAGCAGCTTAGCGGGGGCCTATAGGGAGCAGTTCTTC. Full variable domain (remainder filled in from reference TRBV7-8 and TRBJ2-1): GAGVSQSPRYKVAKRGQDVALRCDPISGHVSLFWYQQALGQGPEFLTYFQNEAQLDKSGLPSDRFFAERPEGSVSTLKIQRTQQEDSAVYLCASSLAGAYREQFFGPGTRLTVL.

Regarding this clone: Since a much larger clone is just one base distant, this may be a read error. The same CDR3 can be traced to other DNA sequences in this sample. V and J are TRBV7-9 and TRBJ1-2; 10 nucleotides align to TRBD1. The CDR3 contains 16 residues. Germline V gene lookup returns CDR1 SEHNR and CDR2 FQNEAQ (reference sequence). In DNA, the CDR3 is TGTGCTAGCAGCCCACTCCGGACAGGGGGTGACTATGGCTACACCTTC. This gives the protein CASSPLRTGGDYGYTF.

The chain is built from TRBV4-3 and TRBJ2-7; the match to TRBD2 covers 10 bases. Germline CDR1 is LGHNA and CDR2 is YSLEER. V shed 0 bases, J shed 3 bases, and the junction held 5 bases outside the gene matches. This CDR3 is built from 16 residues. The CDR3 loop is CASSQDRSGRVYEQYF. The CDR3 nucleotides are TGCGCCAGCAGCCAAGATAGGAGCGGGAGGGTCTACGAGCAGTACTTC.

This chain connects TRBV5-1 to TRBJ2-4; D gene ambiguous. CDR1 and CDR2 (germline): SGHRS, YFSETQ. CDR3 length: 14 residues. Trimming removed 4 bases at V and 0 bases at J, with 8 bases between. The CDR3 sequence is CASSPQEAKNIQYF. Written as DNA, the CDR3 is TGCGCCAGCAGCCCCCAGGAAGCCAAAAACATTCAGTACTTC.

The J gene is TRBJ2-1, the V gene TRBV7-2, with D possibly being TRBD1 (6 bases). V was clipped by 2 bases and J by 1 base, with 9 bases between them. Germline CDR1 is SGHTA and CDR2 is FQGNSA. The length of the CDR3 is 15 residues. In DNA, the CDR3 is TGTGCCAGCAGCTTAATGGGGGCTTCCTACAATGAGCAGTTCTTC. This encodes CASSLMGASYNEQFF.

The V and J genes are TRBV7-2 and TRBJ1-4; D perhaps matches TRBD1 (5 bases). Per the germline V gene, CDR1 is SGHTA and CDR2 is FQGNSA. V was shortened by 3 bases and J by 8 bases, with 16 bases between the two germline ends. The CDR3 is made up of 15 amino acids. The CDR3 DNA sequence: TGTGCCAGCAGCTTGGGTGGTCAGGGTTGGGAAAAACTGTTTTTT. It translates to CASSLGGQGWEKLFF. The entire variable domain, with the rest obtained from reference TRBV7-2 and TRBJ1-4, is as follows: GAGVSQSPSNKVTEKGKDVELRCDPISGHTALYWYRQSLGQGLEFLIYFQGNSAPDKSGLPSDRFSAERTGGSVSTLTIQRTQQEDSAVYLCASSLGGQGWEKLFFGSGTQLSVL.

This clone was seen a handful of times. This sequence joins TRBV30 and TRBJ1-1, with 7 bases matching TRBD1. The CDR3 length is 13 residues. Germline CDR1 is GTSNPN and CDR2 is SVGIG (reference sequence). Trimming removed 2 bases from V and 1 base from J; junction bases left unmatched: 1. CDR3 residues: CAWSTGENTEAFF. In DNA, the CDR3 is TGTGCCTGGAGTACAGGGGAGAACACTGAAGCTTTCTTT.

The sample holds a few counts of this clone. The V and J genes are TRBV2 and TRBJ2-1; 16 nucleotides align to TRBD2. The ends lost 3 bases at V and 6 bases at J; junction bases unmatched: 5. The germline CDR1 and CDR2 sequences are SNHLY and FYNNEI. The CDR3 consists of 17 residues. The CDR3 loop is CASSDTGLAGGPNEQFF. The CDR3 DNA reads TGTGCCAGCAGTGATACGGGACTAGCGGGGGGGCCCAATGAGCAGTTCTTC.

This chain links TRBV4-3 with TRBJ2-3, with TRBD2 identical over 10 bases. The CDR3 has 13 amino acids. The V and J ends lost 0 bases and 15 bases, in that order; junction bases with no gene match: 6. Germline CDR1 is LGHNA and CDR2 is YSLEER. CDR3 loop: CASSQERLAGAYF. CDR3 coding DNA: TGCGCCAGCAGCCAAGAGAGGCTAGCGGGAGCCTATTTT.

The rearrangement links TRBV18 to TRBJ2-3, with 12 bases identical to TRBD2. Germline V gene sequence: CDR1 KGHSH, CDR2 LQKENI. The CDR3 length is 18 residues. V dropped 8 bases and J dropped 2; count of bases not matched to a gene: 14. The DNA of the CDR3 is TGTGCCAGCCGGTCACTAGCGGGGGGCCCCCCCCACACAGATACGCAGTATTTT. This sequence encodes CASRSLAGGPPHTDTQYF. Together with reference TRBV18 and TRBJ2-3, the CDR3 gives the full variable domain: NAGVMQNPRHLVRRRGQEARLRCSPMKGHSHVYWYRQLPEEGLKFMVYLQKENIIDESGMPKERFSAEFPKEGPSILRIQQVVRGDSAAYFCASRSLAGGPPHTDTQYFGPGTRLTVL.

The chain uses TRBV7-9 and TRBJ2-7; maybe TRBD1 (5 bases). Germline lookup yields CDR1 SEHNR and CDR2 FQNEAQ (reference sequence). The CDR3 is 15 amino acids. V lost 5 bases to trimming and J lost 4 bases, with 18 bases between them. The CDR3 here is CASSPVYRGTYEQYF. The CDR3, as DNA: TGTGCCAGCAGCCCCGTTTATAGGGGTACGTACGAGCAGTACTTC.

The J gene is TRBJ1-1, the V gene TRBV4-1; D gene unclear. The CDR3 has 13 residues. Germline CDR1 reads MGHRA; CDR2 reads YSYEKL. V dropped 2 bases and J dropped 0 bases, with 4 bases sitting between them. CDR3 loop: CASSQPLNTEAFF. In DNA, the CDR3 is TGCGCCAGCAGCCAACCATTGAACACTGAAGCTTTCTTT.

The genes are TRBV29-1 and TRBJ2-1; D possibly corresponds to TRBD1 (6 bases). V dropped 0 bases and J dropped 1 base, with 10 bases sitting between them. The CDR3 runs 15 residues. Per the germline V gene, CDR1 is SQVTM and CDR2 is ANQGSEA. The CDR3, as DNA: TGCAGCGTTGAAGATCGGCAGGGGTCCTACAATGAGCAGTTCTTC. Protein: CSVEDRQGSYNEQFF.

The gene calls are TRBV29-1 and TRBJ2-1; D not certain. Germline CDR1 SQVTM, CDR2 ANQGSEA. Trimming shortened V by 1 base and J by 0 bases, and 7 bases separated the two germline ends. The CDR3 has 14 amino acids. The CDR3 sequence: CSVEGESSYNEQFF. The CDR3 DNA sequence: TGCAGCGTTGAAGGCGAGAGCTCCTACAATGAGCAGTTCTTC.